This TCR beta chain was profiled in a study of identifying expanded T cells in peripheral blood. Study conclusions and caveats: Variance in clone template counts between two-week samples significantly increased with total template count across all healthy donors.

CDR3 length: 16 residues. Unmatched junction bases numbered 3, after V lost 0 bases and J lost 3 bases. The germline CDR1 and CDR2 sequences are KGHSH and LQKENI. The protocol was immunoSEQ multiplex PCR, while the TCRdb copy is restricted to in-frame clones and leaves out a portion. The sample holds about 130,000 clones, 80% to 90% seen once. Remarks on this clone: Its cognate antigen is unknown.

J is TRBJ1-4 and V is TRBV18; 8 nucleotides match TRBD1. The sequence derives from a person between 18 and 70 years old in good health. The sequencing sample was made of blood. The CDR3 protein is CASSPPQGASNEKLFF. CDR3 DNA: TGTGCCAGCTCACCACCGCAGGGGGCTTCTAATGAAAAACTGTTTTTT.